This passage covers 3 T cell receptor beta chains from one sample sequenced in a study of shared clonotypes between healthy human individuals. Clones were sequenced by immunoSEQ multiplex PCR, and TCRdb holds only the in-frame ones, with some missing. The table includes about 2,200,000 clones, about 92% detected once. Terminally differentiated effector memory CD45RA+ cells were left out of the naive CD8 fraction, which was CD45RO-negative and positively selected for CCR7. The sample was naive CD8+ T cells from PBMCs. The source of these receptors is a man aged 18 to 29 in good health. Some clones in this sample may be carry-over from other donors' samples.

This sequence joins TRBV30 and TRBJ2-7; D remains unclear. There are 10 residues in the CDR3. Trimming shortened V by 3 bases and J by 7 bases, and 7 bases separated the two germline ends. CDR1 and CDR2 from the germline V gene are GTSNPN and SVGIG (reference sequence). The CDR3 coding sequence is TGTGCCTGGAGACGCAGGGAGCAGTACTTC. It is translated as CAWRRREQYF.

V usage is TRBV27 and J usage is TRBJ2-7; either TRBD1 or TRBD2 may supply D (5 bases each). The germline V gene has CDR1 MNHEY and CDR2 SMNVEV (reference sequence). Trimming cost V 8 bases and J 6 bases, with 20 bases left between them. CDR3 length: 14 amino acids. As DNA, the CDR3 is TGTGCCAGCGCTTGGAGGACAAGCTTCGCCGAGCAGTACTTC. Its protein is CASAWRTSFAEQYF.

The chain joins TRBV9 to TRBJ2-1, with a tentative D call TRBD2 (7 bases). Looked up from germline, CDR1 is SGDLS and CDR2 is YYNGEE. This CDR3 has 16 amino acids. The V gene lost 3 bases and the J gene lost 7 bases, with 20 bases spanning the gap. The chain's CDR3 is CASSGLKGGGRNEQFF. The DNA for the CDR3 is TGTGCCAGCAGCGGGTTAAAGGGAGGGGGTAGGAATGAGCAGTTCTTC.